The entry below gives a single T cell receptor (beta chain) sequence along with its context. This record belongs to a study of blood T cell repertoires in COVID-19. Overall study: PBMCs, B-cell-depleted T cells, or T cells were the source of the cDNA or gDNA that made up the material.

The junction had 7 bases not matched to a gene; V was cut back by 0 bases and J by 8 bases. There are 16 residues in the CDR3. The germline V gene has CDR1 SGDLS and CDR2 YYNGEE. Followed over time, Seattle patients had been enrolled while infection was active. In the source study's methods: For nucleated cells, counts were estimated from reference gene primer amplification. TCRdb's copy holds only in-frame clones and misses some; the assay was immunoSEQ multiplex PCR. That table is the source of V, J and clone size, and D and trimming were worked out from the DNA. The profile shows about 280,000 clones, roughly 90% of them singletons.

Sample: peripheral blood. The chain employs TRBV9 and TRBJ2-1; TRBD2 matches at 11 bases. This sequence originates from a woman younger than 45 with COVID-19, enrolled during active disease. The CDR3 DNA reads TGTGCCAGCAGCGTAGGGGTAGCGGGAGGGTCGGATGAGCAGTTCTTC. Protein sequence: CASSVGVAGGSDEQFF.